This T cell receptor (beta chain) comes out of a study of lymphopenia after photon versus proton radiotherapy. This clone appeared a few times. Its antigen is currently unknown. The repertoire was sequenced with immunoSEQ multiplex PCR; TCRdb's copy has only in-frame clones and lacks some. Seen here are around 19,000 clones, approximately 84% observed once, and the top ten hold around 2.9%. V lost 1 base, J lost 2 bases, and 4 bases stayed unmatched. Looked up from germline, CDR1 is GTSNPN and CDR2 is SVGIG (reference sequence). The length of the CDR3 is 15 residues. Study conclusions and caveats: After the lymphocyte nadir, photon-treated repertoires showed oligoclonal expansion, especially of CD8+ Temra cells. Relative stability marked proton patients; photon patients lost diversity and naive cells.

The receptor's source is a woman aged 45 to 65 with pancreatic cancer. Here the sequenced sample was peripheral blood, taken from a patient treated with photon-based radiotherapy. The V and J genes are TRBV30 and TRBJ1-5; 8 bases agree with TRBD1. The CDR3 region has the DNA TGTGCCTGGAGTGGGACAGGGAGGGGCAATCAGCCCCAGCATTTT. Translation: CAWSGTGRGNQPQHF.